The clone carrying this TCR beta chain was detected only a few times. One end of the junction does not line up with germline, which may come from a read error. This sample is part of a study of T cells in Graves' hyperthyroidism and ophthalmopathy. The authors obtained PBMCs from 10 ml of fresh peripheral blood. CDR1 SSHAT and CDR2 FNYEAQ come from the germline V gene (reference sequence). This CDR3 spans 18 amino acids. There were TCR beta CDR3 regions amplified from RNA transcripts. The primer set for the first-round RT-PCR of the TCR CDR3 was HTBI. TCRdb recomputed calls from the multiplex PCR reads with MiXCR, one row per CDR3 protein. The sample shows hundreds of thousands of distinct CDR3 sequences, roughly 20% of them seen only once.

The source is a woman aged 45-65 years with Graves' hyperthyroidism that later progressed to Graves' ophthalmopathy. This chain links TRBV7-7 with TRBJ2-6; 7 positions agree with TRBD1. Sequenced: blood. CDR3 sequence (DNA): TGTGCTAGCAGCCTTATGACAGGGCCCCACTCTGGGGCCAACGTCCTGACTTTC. Translating it yields CASSLMTGPHSGANVLTF.